This note documents a single TCR beta chain sequence. As yet, its antigen is unknown. The sample originates from a study of cytomegalovirus exposure and HLA in healthy donors. Study-wide points: Most TCR sequences were rare, but some public TCRs occurred in many donors. The study recorded about 150 TCR beta chains that were cytomegalovirus-associated.

Healthy bone marrow donors made up the cohort. Primers: 60 Vbeta forward and 13 Jbeta reverse. Assay: immunoSEQ multiplex PCR; the TCRdb copy retains only in-frame clones and omits some. Of fewer than 200,000 clones in the sample, 87% are singletons; the top ten hold about 0.85%. Unmatched junction bases numbered 3, after V lost 4 bases and J lost 1 base. In germline, CDR1 is SGHRS, CDR2 YFSETQ. This CDR3 region has 15 residues. The chain is built from TRBV5-1 and TRBJ2-3; TRBD1 matches 10 bases. The TCR sequence derives from a young woman in good health and CMV-seronegative. The sequenced sample consisted of PBMCs. The CDR3 protein is CASSPGQGRTDTQYF. CDR3 DNA sequence: TGCGCCAGCAGCCCGGGACAGGGGCGCACAGATACGCAGTATTTT.